This T cell receptor beta chain was captured by sequencing in a study of CD8 T cells in ankylosing spondylitis. TCRdb called the 5' RACE reads again in MiXCR, with one record for every CDR3 protein. The table includes about 150,000 distinct CDR3 sequences, roughly 31% detected once. Looked up from germline, CDR1 is SGHAT and CDR2 is FQDESV (reference sequence). The V and J ends lost 4 bases and 3 bases, in that order; junction bases with no gene match: 15. This CDR3 region has 18 residues. The sequence was obtained from a male donor with ankylosing spondylitis. The chain carries TRBV11-1 and TRBJ2-7, with 10 bases that match TRBD2. The sample taken for sequencing was synovial fluid, either unsorted or a sorted T cell fraction (not recorded which). The CDR3 DNA is TGTGCCAGCAGCTCGCCAGGGCCCTTAGCGGGAGGACTCTACGAGCAGTACTTC. It specifies CASSSPGPLAGGLYEQYF.